These 12 T cell receptor beta chains were all obtained from the same sample, sequenced in a study of OX40 agonist ivuxolimab in advanced cancers. Sequenced by immunoSEQ multiplex PCR; TCRdb stores in-frame clones only, minus some. This table holds 50,000 to 65,000 clones, about 81% found once. Sequences were derived from CD4+ or CD8+ T cells sorted from blood, sampled in a trial of the OX40 agonist ivuxolimab. These receptor sequences come from an adult with an advanced solid tumor such as melanoma, head and neck, liver or kidney cancer.

This chain connects TRBV10-2 to TRBJ2-5, with TRBD1 matching 9 bases. The CDR3 is 14 residues long. Germline V gene sequence: CDR1 WSHSY, CDR2 SAAADI. The trim removed 7 bases at V and 3 bases at J, leaving 6 bases unmatched. CDR3 sequence (DNA): TGCGCCAGCACGAGGACAGGGGCTGAAGAGACCCAGTACTTC. Amino acids: CASTRTGAEETQYF.

The rearrangement links TRBV1 to TRBJ2-7. TRBV1 is reported as a pseudogene. The CDR3 spans 21 residues. This CDR3 is CTSSPGKPALPASESSYEQYF. CDR3 coding DNA: TGCACCAGCAGCCCCGGAAAACCCGCCCTACCCGCCTCGGAATCTTCCTACGAGCAGTACTTC.

At least ten counts were recorded for this clone. The V gene is TRBV6-6, the J gene TRBJ2-1; D is possibly TRBD2 (6 bases). Germline V gives CDR1 MNHNY, CDR2 SVGAGI (reference sequence). Trimming pared 2 bases from V and 7 bases from J, leaving 9 bases between. CDR3 length: 13 residues. The CDR3 sequence: CASSYLEGNEQFF. In nucleotides, the CDR3 is TGTGCCAGCAGTTACCTGGAGGGGAATGAGCAGTTCTTC.

In this sample, this clone turned up once. The chain joins TRBV20-1 to TRBJ1-2; the D is unclear. The V gene lost 0 bases and the J gene lost 10 bases, with 9 bases spanning the gap. CDR3 length equals 11 residues. Germline V gene sequence: CDR1 DFQATT, CDR2 SNEGSKA (reference sequence). The CDR3 loop is CSARDVPNYTF. Here the CDR3 DNA reads TGCAGTGCTAGAGATGTTCCGAACTACACCTTC.

The chain links TRBV5-8 to TRBJ2-3, with 11 bases aligning to TRBD2. The CDR3 is 17 amino acids. With V trimmed by 6 bases and J by 4 bases, 13 bases remained unmatched. CDR1 is SGHTS, CDR2 YDEGEE, per germline. DNA of the CDR3: TGTGCCAGCACCATGGGATCGGCTAGCGGGGGGTCAGATACGCAGTATTTT. Translating gives CASTMGSASGGSDTQYF.

This rearrangement joins TRBV14 to TRBJ2-3; TRBD1 aligns across 12 bases. The trim removed 2 bases at V and 5 bases at J, leaving 8 bases unmatched. The germline V gene encodes CDR1 SGHDN and CDR2 FVKESK. The CDR3 extends over 17 amino acids. The CDR3 DNA follows: TGTGCCAGCAGCCAATTTGTCGGGACAGGGGGCAGAGATACGCAGTATTTT. It yields the protein CASSQFVGTGGRDTQYF.

The chain couples TRBV9 to TRBJ1-2; D gene ambiguous. This CDR3 comprises 13 residues. Per the germline V gene, CDR1 is SGDLS and CDR2 is YYNGEE. V lost 0 bases and J lost 4, with 7 bases in between. DNA of the CDR3: TGTGCCAGCAGCGTAGTGAGTGCCTATGGCTACACCTTC. Translating gives CASSVVSAYGYTF.

V is TRBV7-9 and J is TRBJ1-2; a possible D gene is TRBD1 (6 bases). Germline V gives CDR1 SEHNR, CDR2 FQNEAQ (reference sequence). The CDR3 runs 14 residues. Trimming removed 5 bases from V and 2 bases from J, with 12 bases in between. The CDR3 DNA is TGTGCCAGCAGCCGGGCGGGACAAAACTATGGCTACACCTTC. Its translation: CASSRAGQNYGYTF. Combining the CDR3 with reference TRBV7-9 and TRBJ1-2 gives the whole variable domain DTGVSQNPRHKITKRGQNVTFRCDPISEHNRLYWYRQTLGQGPEFLTYFQNEAQLEKSRLLSDRFSAERPKGSFSTLEIQRTEQGDSAMYLCASSRAGQNYGYTFGSGTRLTVV.

The V gene is TRBV30, the J gene TRBJ1-1, with D perhaps matching TRBD1 (6 bases). Germline V CDR1 and CDR2: GTSNPN, SVGIG (reference sequence). This CDR3 has 14 residues. Between the trimmed V and J ends, which lost 2 bases and 4 bases, there was a span of 14 bases. CDR3 sequence (DNA): TGTGCCTGGAGTCTTGGGGGGCTGAGCACTGAAGCTTTCTTT. Translated, it gives CAWSLGGLSTEAFF.

The V gene is TRBV5-4, the J gene TRBJ2-3; weak D call: TRBD2 (6 bases). Germline values: CDR1 SGHNT, CDR2 YYREEE (reference sequence). The CDR3 contains 14 residues. V lost 0 bases to trimming and J lost 6 bases, with 11 bases between them. CDR3 in DNA: TGTGCCAGCAGCTTGGAATTTGGGGGGGATACGCAGTATTTT. Amino acids: CASSLEFGGDTQYF. Based on the CDR3 plus reference TRBV5-4 and TRBJ2-3, the full variable domain is ETGVTQSPTHLIKTRGQQVTLRCSSQSGHNTVSWYQQALGQGPQFIFQYYREEENGRGNFPPRFSGLQFPNYSSELNVNALELDDSALYLCASSLEFGGDTQYFGPGTRLTVL.

Points on this clone: Compared with germline, one end of the junction differs, possibly owing to a read error. The V call is TRBV2, the J call TRBJ1-2, with D unclear. The germline CDR1 and CDR2 sequences are SNHLY and FYNNEI. The CDR3 has 11 amino acids. CDR3 protein: CATSSNYGYTF. The CDR3 nucleotides read TGTGCCACCAGTTCTAACTATGGCTACACCTTC.

This clone came up a few times. The chain employs TRBV11-2 and TRBJ1-6; D call uncertain. The ends were cut back, 2 bases at V and 9 bases at J, with 8 bases in the middle. The germline V gene encodes CDR1 SGHAT and CDR2 FQNNGV. This CDR3 contains 13 residues. This CDR3 reads CASSLYNGSPLHF. DNA of the CDR3: TGTGCCAGCAGCTTATACAACGGTTCACCCCTCCACTTT.